This T cell receptor beta chain was captured by sequencing in a study of T-cell reconstitution after alpha-beta-depleted transplantation in children (dated by TCRdb to 2016 to 2018). Some background on the complete study: T-cell immune reconstitution after TCRalphabeta/CD19-depleted allogeneic hematopoietic cell transplantation in children was quantitatively tracked in the study by means of TCR repertoire profiling. General findings and caveats noted by the study authors: Hyperexpanded clone frequencies declined over subsequent months; after one year, T-cell counts and TCRbeta diversity were mostly attributed to newly produced T cells. The apparently early recovery of alphabetaT-cell counts about two months after transplant reportedly depended on only several hundred rapidly expanded clones that came from non-depleted graft cells. In some patients, high TCRbeta diversity at day 60 was attributed to recipient T cells and intrathymic progenitors that had survived conditioning.

Via the germline V gene, CDR1 is SGHAT and CDR2 FQNNGV. The germline V and J ends show losses of 2 bases and 2 bases respectively, and no gene match explains 15 bases of the junction. The CDR3 spans 20 residues, from the cysteine through the phenylalanine. Just CDR3 DNA is preserved here, 60 bases in frame from base 1. The treatment or condition label for this specimen denotes: allogeneic hematopoietic cell transplantation with graft depleted of TCRalphabeta T cells and CD19 B cells. The transplant recipients were children given TCRalphabeta/CD19-depleted allogeneic hematopoietic cell grafts. This clonotype has at least ten counts. Its cognate antigen has yet to be identified. Within one base of it there is no much larger clone, and no base qualities were kept. The library came from PCR. The instrument was an Illumina HiSeq 2500. Molecular barcoding was employed in the preparation of TCR libraries, with unique molecular identifiers being used to normalize TCRbeta repertoire quantification. Starting from the raw public reads, TCRdb applied fastp trimming at Q25, assembled clones with MiXCR and retained in-frame beta chains. Identical CDR3 protein sequences are pooled into one entry, listed with their most common genes and DNA. This sample lists more than 200,000 distinct CDR3 sequences; 20% to 30% were detected once. The ten largest clones add up to 4.5% to 5.5% of the sample.

This clonotype was sampled from a female patient aged 2-10 years who had a stem cell transplant for congenital amegakaryocytic thrombocytopenia, so the T cells may come from the graft donor. The receptor chain draws on TRBV11-2 and TRBJ2-5; TRBD2 agrees with 12 junctional bases. Sequenced here: PBMCs, mostly from graft donor cells, sampled 360 days after TCRalphabeta/CD19-depleted stem cell transplant. The DNA sequence is TGTGCCAGCAGCTTAAGATTTCCGGGCCAACTAGCGGGGGGTCAAGAGACCCAGTACTTC. It is translated as CASSLRFPGQLAGGQETQYF.